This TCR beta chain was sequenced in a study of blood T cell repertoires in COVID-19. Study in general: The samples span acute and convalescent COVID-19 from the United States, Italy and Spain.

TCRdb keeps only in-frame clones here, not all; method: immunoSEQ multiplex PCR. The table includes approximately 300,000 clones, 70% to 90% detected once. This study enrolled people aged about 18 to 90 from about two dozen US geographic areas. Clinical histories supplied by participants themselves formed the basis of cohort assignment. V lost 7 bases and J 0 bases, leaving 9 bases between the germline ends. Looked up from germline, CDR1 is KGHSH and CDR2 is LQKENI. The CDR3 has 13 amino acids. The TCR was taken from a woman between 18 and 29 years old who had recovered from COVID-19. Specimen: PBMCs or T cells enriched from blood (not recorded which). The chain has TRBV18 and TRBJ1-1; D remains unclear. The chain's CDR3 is CASLEILNTEAFF. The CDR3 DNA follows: TGTGCCAGCTTAGAGATTCTGAACACTGAAGCTTTCTTT.